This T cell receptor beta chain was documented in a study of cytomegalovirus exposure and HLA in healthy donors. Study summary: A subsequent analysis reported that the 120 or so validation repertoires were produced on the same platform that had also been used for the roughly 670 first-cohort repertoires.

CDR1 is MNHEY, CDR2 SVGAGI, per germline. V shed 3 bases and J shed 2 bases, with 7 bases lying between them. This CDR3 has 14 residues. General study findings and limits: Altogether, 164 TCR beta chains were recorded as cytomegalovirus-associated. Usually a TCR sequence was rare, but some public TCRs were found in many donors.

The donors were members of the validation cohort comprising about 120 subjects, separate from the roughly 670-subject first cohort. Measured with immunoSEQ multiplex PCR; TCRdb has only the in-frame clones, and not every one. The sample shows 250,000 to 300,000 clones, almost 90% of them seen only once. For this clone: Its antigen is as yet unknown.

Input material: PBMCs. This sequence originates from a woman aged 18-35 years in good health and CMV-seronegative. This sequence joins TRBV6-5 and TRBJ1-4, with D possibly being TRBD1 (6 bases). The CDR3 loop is CASSYTGTNEKLFF. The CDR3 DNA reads TGTGCCAGCAGTTATACAGGGACTAATGAAAAACTGTTTTTT.